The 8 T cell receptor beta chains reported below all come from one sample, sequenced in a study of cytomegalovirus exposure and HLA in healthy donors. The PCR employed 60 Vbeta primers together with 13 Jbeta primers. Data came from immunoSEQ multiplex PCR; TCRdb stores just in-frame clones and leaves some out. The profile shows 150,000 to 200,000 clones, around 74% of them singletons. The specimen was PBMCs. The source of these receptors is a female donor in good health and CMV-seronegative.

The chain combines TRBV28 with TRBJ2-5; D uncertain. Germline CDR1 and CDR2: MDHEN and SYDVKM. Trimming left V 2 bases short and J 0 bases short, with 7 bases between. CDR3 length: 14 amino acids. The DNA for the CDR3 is TGTGCCAGCAGTTTAGGGCAGAACCAAGAGACCCAGTACTTC. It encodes CASSLGQNQETQYF.

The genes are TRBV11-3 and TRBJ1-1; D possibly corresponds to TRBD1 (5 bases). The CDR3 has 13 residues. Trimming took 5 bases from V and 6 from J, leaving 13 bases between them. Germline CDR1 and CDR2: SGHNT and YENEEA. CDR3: CASSPGGDPEAFF. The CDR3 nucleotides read TGTGCCAGCAGCCCCGGAGGGGACCCTGAAGCTTTCTTT.

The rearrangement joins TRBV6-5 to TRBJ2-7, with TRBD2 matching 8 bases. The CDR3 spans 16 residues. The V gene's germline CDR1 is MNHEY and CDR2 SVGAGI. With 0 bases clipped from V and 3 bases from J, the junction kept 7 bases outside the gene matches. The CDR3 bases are TGTGCCAGCAGTTACTCTCCGCAGCGGGGGATCTACGAGCAGTACTTC. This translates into CASSYSPQRGIYEQYF.

This CDR3 is CAWDRGNTEAFF. In DNA form, the CDR3 reads TGTGCCTGGGACAGGGGGAACACTGAAGCTTTCTTT. The V call is TRBV30, the J call TRBJ1-1; 8 positions agree with TRBD1. The CDR3 spans 12 residues. Unmatched junction bases numbered 0, after V lost 5 bases and J lost 1 base. From germline, CDR1 is GTSNPN and CDR2 SVGIG (reference sequence).

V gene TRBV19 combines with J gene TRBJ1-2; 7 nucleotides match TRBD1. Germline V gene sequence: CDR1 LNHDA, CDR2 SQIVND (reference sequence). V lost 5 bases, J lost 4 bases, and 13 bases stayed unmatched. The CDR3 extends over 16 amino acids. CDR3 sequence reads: CASSGGQLTLFYGYTF. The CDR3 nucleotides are TGTGCCAGTAGTGGGGGACAGCTGACCCTCTTCTATGGCTACACCTTC.

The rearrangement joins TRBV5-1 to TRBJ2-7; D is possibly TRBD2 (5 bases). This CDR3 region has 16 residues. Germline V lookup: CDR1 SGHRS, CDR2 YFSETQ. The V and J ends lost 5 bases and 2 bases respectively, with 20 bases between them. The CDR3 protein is CASRPPGDYSTYEQYF. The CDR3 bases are TGCGCCAGCAGGCCGCCAGGCGACTACTCTACCTACGAGCAGTACTTC.

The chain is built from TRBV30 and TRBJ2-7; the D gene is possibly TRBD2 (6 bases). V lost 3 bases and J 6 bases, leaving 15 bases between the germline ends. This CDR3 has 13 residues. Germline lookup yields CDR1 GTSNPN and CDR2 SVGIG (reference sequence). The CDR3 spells CAWRGSAGSEQYF. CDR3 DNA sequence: TGTGCCTGGAGGGGATCGGCGGGGAGCGAGCAGTACTTC. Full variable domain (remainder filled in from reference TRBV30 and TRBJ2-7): SQTIHQWPATLVQPVGSPLSLECTVEGTSNPNLYWYRQAAGRGLQLLFYSVGIGQISSEVPQNLSASRPQDRQFILSSKKLLLSDSGFYLCAWRGSAGSEQYFGPGTRLTVT.

CDR3 amino acids: CASREIDRAQYGYTF. The CDR3 nucleotides are TGTGCCAGCAGGGAAATCGACAGGGCTCAATATGGCTACACCTTC. The rearrangement uses TRBV6-1 and TRBJ1-2; TRBD1 matches 7 bases. The length of the CDR3 is 15 residues. V lost 6 bases to trimming and J lost 5 bases; unmatched junction nucleotides: 12. The germline gives CDR1 MNHNS, CDR2 SASEGT.